This TCR beta chain was captured in a study of blood T cell repertoires in COVID-19. Some clones are missing from TCRdb's copy, which holds only in-frame ones; the method was immunoSEQ multiplex PCR. This sample has 150,000 to 180,000 clones, with around 83% found just once. Germline-derived CDR1 and CDR2 are MNHEY and SMNVEV (reference sequence). The CDR3 has 18 amino acids. Trimming removed 4 bases from V and 8 bases from J; junction bases left unmatched: 20. The V gene is TRBV27, the J gene TRBJ2-1, with 7 positions matching TRBD2. The specimen was peripheral blood. This receptor was obtained from a woman aged 60-75 years with COVID-19, enrolled during active disease. CDR3 sequence reads: CASSSPNSLRETKDEQFF. CDR3 bases: TGTGCCAGCAGTTCCCCCAATAGTTTGCGGGAGACCAAGGATGAGCAGTTCTTC.